The present entry profiles one TCR beta chain with its context. CDR3 size: 12 residues. Germline V gene sequence: CDR1 SGHVS, CDR2 FQNEAQ. Trimming cost V 4 bases and J 4 bases, with 7 bases left between them. This entry comes from a study of cytotoxic CD8 clonotypes in ibrutinib-treated CLL. Profiling relied on immunoSEQ multiplex PCR, and the TCRdb table lists in-frame clones only, not all of them. The sample lists 110,000 to 150,000 clones, roughly 80% seen once, with 25% to 30% in the top ten. This receptor was obtained from a human donor with chronic lymphocytic leukemia. The V call is TRBV7-8, the J call TRBJ1-1; D call uncertain. This material consisted of PBMCs, taken after 12 months of ibrutinib treatment. CDR3 in amino acids: CASSSIGTEAFF. The CDR3 bases are TGTGCCAGCAGCTCTATAGGCACTGAAGCTTTCTTT.